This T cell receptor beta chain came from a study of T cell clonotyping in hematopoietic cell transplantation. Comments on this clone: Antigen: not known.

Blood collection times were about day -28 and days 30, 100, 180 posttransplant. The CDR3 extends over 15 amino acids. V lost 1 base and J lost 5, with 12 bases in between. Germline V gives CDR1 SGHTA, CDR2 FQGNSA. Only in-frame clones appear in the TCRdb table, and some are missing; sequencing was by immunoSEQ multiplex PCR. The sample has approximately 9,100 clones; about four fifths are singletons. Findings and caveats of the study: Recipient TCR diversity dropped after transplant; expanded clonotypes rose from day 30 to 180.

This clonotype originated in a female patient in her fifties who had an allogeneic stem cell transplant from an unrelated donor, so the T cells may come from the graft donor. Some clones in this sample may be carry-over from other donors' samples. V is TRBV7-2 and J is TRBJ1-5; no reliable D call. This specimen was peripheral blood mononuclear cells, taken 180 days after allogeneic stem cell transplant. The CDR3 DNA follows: TGTGCCAGCAGCTTAGGGGCCGTAGTGGATCAGCCCCAGCATTTT. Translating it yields CASSLGAVVDQPQHF.